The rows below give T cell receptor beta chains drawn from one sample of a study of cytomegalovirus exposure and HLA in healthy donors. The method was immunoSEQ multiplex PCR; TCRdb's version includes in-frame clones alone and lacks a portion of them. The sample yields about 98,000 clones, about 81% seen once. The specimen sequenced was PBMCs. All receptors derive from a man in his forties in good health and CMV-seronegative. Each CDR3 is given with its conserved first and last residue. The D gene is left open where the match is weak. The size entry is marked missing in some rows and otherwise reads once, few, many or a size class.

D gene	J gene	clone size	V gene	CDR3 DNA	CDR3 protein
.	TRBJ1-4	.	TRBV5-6	TGTGCCAGCAGCTGGGGGACATCAACTAATGAAAAACTGTTTTTT	CASSWGTSTNEKLFF
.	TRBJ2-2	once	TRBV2	TGTGCCAGCAGTGAAGAACTCACCGGGGAGCTGTTTTTT	CASSEELTGELFF
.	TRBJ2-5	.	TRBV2	TGTGCCAGCAGTGAAATGGGGACAAGACGGGAGACCCAGTACTTC	CASSEMGTRRETQYF
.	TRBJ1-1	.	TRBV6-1	TGTGCCAGCATGACTACAGTGAACACTGAAGCTTTCTTT	CASMTTVNTEAFF
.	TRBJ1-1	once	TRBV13	TGTGCCAGCAGCTTGGGGGAGGGGACTGAAGCTTTCTTT	CASSLGEGTEAFF
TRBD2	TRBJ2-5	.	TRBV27	TGTGCCAGCAGCAAATTCGGGACTAGCGGGATTAAAGAGACCCAGTACTTC	CASSKFGTSGIKETQYF
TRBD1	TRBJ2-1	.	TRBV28	TGTGCCAGCAGTTTATCGGACAGGGGAATTGAGCAGTTCTTC	CASSLSDRGIEQFF
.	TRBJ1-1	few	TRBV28	TGTGCCAGCAAGACGGGGGCTGAAGCTTTCTTT	CASKTGAEAFF
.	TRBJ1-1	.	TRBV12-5	TGTGCTAGTGGTTCGCCCCCCTCCAGGATAAACACTGAAGCTTTCTTT	CASGSPPSRINTEAFF
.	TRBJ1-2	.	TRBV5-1	TGCGCCAGCAGCAGACAGACCGTGGGTCTTGGTGGCTACACCTTC	CASSRQTVGLGGYTF
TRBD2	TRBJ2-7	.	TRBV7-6	TGTGCCAGCAGCTTAGCGCCCGGGACTAGCGGGGTCGAGCAGTACTTC	CASSLAPGTSGVEQYF
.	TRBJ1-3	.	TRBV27	TGTGCCAGCAGTCACCGAGGCGAGAGCCGAAACACCATATATTTT	CASSHRGESRNTIYF
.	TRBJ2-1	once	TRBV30	TGTGCCGGTACGGGACTCATAGAGCAGTTCTTC	CAGTGLIEQFF
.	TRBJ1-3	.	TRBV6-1	TGTGCCAGCAGCCGGGACACCTCTGGAAACACCATATATTTT	CASSRDTSGNTIYF
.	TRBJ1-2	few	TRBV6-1	TGTGCCAGCAGTGAGTCTCAGGTCAACTATGGCTACACCTTC	CASSESQVNYGYTF
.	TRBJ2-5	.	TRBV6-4	TGTGCCAGCCCTGGATGGTCTAGAGGACAAGAGACCCAGTACTTC	CASPGWSRGQETQYF
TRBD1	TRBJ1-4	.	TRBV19	TGTGCCAGTGCACGACAGGGCCTAAATGAAAAACTGTTTTTT	CASARQGLNEKLFF
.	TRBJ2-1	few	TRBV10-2	TGCGCCAGCAGTGAGTGGAGGAGCGAGCAGTTCTTC	CASSEWRSEQFF
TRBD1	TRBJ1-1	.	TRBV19	TGTGCCAGTAGTCCCCTGGGACAGGGGGCAGGAACTGAAGCTTTCTTT	CASSPLGQGAGTEAFF
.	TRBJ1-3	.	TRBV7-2	TGTGCCAGCAGCTTAGCTTTTTTGGGGAGCTCTGGAAACACCATATATTTT	CASSLAFLGSSGNTIYF
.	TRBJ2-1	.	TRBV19	TGTGCCAGTAGTGTCGGTTCTGGGGCCCTCTACAATGAGCAGTTCTTC	CASSVGSGALYNEQFF
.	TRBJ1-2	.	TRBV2	TGTGCCAGCAGCCCTGGGGAGATCTATGGCTACACCTTC	CASSPGEIYGYTF
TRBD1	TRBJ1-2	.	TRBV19	TGTGCCAGTAGTGGGGACAGGGGGAGCTATGGCTACACCTTC	CASSGDRGSYGYTF
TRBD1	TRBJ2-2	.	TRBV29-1	TGCAGCGTCGCCTCCGGGACAGGTCTCGCCGGGGAGCTGTTTTTT	CSVASGTGLAGELFF
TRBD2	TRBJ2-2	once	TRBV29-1	TGCAGCGTTAGGGCTAGCGGGGGCACCGGGGAGCTGTTTTTT	CSVRASGGTGELFF
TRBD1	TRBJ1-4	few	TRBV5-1	TGCGCCAGCAGCTCCGGGACAGGTCCAACTAATGAAAAACTGTTTTTT	CASSSGTGPTNEKLFF
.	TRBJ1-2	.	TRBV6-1	TGTGCCAGCAGGATAGAAACAGGGCACTATGGCTACACCTTC	CASRIETGHYGYTF
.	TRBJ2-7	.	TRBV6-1	TGTGCCAGCAGTGATGGGGGCCTCGAGCAGTACTTC	CASSDGGLEQYF
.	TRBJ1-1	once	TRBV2	TGTGCCAGCAGTAGGAACCTTCGGGAGAACACTGAAGCTTTCTTT	CASSRNLRENTEAFF
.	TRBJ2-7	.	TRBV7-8	TGTGCCAGCAGCTCGCAAGTTCGGGCCTACGAGCAGTACTTC	CASSSQVRAYEQYF
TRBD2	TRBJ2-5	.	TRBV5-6	TGTGCCAGCAGCTCCTTAGCGGGGGGGCCAGATCTCGAGACCCAGTACTTC	CASSSLAGGPDLETQYF
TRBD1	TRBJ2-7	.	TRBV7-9	TGTGCCAGCAGCTTATTAGGGGGCTTTTCCTACGAGCAGTACTTC	CASSLLGGFSYEQYF
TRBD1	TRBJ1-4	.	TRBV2	TGTGCCAGCAGATCAGGGACAGGTGAAAAACTGTTTTTT	CASRSGTGEKLFF
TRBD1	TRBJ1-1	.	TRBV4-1	TGCGCCAGCAGCCCTGAACCGGGACAGGGAGTGAAGGAAGCTTTCTTT	CASSPEPGQGVKEAFF